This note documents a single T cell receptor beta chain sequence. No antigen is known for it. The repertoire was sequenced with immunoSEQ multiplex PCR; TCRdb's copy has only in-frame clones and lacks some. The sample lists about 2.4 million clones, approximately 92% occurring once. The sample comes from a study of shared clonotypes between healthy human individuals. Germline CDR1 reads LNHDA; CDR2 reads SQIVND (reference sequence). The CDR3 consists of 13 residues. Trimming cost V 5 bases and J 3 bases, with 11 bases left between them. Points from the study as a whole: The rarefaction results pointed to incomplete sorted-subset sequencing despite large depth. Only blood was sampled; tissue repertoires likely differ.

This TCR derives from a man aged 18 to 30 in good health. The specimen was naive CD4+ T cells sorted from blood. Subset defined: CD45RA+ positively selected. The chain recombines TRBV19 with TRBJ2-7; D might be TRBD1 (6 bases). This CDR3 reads CASSADSRYEQYF. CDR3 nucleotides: TGTGCCAGTAGTGCGGACAGTCGCTACGAGCAGTACTTC.